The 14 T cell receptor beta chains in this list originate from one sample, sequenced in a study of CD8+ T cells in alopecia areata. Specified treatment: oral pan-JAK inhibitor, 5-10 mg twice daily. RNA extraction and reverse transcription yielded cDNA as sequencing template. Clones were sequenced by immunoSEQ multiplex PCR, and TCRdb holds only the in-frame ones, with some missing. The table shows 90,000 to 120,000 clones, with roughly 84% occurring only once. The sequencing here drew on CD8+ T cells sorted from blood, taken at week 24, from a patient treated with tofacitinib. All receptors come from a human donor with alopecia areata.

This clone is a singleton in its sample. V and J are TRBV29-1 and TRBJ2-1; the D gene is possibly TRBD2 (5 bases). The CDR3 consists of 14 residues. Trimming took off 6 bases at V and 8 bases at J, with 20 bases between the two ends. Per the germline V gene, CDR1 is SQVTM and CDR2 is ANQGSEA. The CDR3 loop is CSVLGGSWGDEQFF. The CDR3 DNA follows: TGCAGCGTCCTGGGCGGAAGTTGGGGAGATGAGCAGTTCTTC.

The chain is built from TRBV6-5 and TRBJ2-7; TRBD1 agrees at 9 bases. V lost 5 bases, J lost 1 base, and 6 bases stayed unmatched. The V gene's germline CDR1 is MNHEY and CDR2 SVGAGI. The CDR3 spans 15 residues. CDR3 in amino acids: CASSPSGTGSYEQYF. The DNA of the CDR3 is TGTGCCAGCAGTCCCTCCGGGACAGGGTCCTACGAGCAGTACTTC.

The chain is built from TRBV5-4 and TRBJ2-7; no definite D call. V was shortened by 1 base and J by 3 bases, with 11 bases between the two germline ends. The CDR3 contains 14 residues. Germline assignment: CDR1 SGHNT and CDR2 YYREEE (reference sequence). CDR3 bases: TGTGCCAGCAGCTTGAGCGACTCACACTACGAGCAGTACTTC. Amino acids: CASSLSDSHYEQYF.

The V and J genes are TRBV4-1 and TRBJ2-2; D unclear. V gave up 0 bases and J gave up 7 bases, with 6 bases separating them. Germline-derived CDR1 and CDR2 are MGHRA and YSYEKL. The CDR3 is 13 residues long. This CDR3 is CASSQEGGGELFF. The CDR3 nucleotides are TGCGCCAGCAGCCAAGAAGGTGGCGGGGAGCTGTTTTTT.

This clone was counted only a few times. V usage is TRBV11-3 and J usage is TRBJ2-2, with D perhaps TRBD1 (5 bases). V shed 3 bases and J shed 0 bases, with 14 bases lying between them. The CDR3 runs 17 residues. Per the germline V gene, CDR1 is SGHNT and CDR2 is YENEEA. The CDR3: CASSLITGRPNTGELFF. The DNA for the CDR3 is TGTGCCAGCAGCTTGATTACAGGCCGCCCGAACACCGGGGAGCTGTTTTTT.

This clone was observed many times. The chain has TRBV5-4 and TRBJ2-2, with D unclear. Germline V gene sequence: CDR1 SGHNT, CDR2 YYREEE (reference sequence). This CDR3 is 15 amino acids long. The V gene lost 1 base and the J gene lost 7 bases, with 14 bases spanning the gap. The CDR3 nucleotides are TGTGCCAGCAGCTTGCCGTCCGGGCATAACGGGGAGCTGTTTTTT. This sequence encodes CASSLPSGHNGELFF. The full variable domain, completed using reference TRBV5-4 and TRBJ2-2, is ETGVTQSPTHLIKTRGQQVTLRCSSQSGHNTVSWYQQALGQGPQFIFQYYREEENGRGNFPPRFSGLQFPNYSSELNVNALELDDSALYLCASSLPSGHNGELFFGEGSRLTVL.

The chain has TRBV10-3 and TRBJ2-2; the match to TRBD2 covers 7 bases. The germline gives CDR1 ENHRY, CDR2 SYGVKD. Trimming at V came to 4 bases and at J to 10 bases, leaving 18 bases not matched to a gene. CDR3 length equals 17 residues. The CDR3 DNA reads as TGTGCCATCAGTGCCACGGACGTGGCGGGGGTTGGTGAGGAGCTGTTTTTT. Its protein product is CAISATDVAGVGEELFF.

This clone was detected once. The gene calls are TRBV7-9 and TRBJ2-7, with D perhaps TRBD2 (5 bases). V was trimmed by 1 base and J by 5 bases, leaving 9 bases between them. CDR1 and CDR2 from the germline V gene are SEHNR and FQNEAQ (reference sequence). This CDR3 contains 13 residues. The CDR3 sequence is CASSLGLEDEQYF. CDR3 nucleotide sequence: TGTGCCAGCAGCTTAGGGTTGGAGGACGAGCAGTACTTC. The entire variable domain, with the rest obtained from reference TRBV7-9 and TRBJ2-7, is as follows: DTGVSQNPRHKITKRGQNVTFRCDPISEHNRLYWYRQTLGQGPEFLTYFQNEAQLEKSRLLSDRFSAERPKGSFSTLEIQRTEQGDSAMYLCASSLGLEDEQYFGPGTRLTVT.

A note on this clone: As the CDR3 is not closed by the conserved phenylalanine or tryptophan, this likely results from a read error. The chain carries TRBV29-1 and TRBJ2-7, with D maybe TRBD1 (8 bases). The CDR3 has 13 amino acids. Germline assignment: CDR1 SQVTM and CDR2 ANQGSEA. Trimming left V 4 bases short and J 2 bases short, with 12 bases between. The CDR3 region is CSVGGGQAYEQYL. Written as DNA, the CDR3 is TGCAGCGTTGGGGGGGGACAGGCCTACGAGCAGTACCTC.

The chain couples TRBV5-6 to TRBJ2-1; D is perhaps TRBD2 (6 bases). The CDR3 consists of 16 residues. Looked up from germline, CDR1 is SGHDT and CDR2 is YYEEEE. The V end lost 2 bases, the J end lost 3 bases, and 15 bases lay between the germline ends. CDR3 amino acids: CASSFGAGGLYNEQFF. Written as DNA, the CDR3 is TGTGCCAGCAGCTTTGGGGCCGGGGGACTCTACAATGAGCAGTTCTTC.

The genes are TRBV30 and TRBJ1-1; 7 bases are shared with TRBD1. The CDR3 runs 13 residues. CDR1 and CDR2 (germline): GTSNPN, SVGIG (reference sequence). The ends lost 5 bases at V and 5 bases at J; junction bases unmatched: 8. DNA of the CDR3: TGTGCCTGGGTTCGGGACAGCCTTACTGAAGCTTTCTTT. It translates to CAWVRDSLTEAFF. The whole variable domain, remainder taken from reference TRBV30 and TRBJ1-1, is SQTIHQWPATLVQPVGSPLSLECTVEGTSNPNLYWYRQAAGRGLQLLFYSVGIGQISSEVPQNLSASRPQDRQFILSSKKLLLSDSGFYLCAWVRDSLTEAFFGQGTRLTVV.

The CDR3 DNA reads TGTGCCAGCAGCCCCATGCCCCTAACTAGCGGGGGGGCCGGGGAGACCCAGTACTTC. It is translated as CASSPMPLTSGGAGETQYF. The V call is TRBV5-4, the J call TRBJ2-5; 13 bases align to TRBD2. Germline loops: CDR1 SGHNT, CDR2 YYREEE (reference sequence). This CDR3 spans 19 amino acids. With V trimmed by 4 bases and J by 5 bases, 17 bases remained unmatched.

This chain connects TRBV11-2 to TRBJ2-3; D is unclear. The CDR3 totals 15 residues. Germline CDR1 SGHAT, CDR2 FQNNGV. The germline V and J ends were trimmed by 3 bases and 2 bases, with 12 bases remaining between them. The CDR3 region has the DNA TGTGCCAGCAGCTTTAACGACTTCGCCACAGATACGCAGTATTTT. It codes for CASSFNDFATDTQYF. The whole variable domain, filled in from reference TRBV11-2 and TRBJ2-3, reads EAGVAQSPRYKIIEKRQSVAFWCNPISGHATLYWYQQILGQGPKLLIQFQNNGVVDDSQLPKDRFSAERLKGVDSTLKIQPAKLEDSAVYLCASSFNDFATDTQYFGPGTRLTVL.

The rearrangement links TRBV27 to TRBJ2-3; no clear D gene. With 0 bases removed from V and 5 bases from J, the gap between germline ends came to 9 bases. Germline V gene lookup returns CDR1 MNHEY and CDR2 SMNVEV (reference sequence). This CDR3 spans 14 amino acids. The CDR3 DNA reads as TGTGCCAGCAGTTTATCTTCTTATTTAGATACGCAGTATTTT. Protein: CASSLSSYLDTQYF.